This T cell receptor (beta chain) emerged from a study of technical replicates of blood from several donors. Trimming pared 2 bases from V and 6 bases from J, leaving 10 bases between. This CDR3 has 13 amino acids. The germline V gene encodes CDR1 SGHTA and CDR2 FQGNSA. This clone has more than one count but fewer than ten. Repertoires were generated with immunoSEQ multiplex PCR, while TCRdb's copy carries only in-frame clones and drops some. The data contain 80,000 to 100,000 clones, 95% to 97% of them singletons. The sample comprised T cells isolated from PBMCs. The sequence derives from a human donor in good health. The V call is TRBV7-2, the J call TRBJ1-2; D might be TRBD1 (5 bases). The CDR3 sequence: CASSLQGSDGYTF. The DNA for the CDR3 is TGTGCCAGCAGCTTACAGGGATCGGATGGCTACACCTTC.